The sequence of this T cell receptor beta chain was determined in a study of pediatric ulcerative colitis. CDR1 and CDR2 (germline): SNHLY, FYNNEI. Trimming pared 8 bases from V and 2 bases from J, leaving 16 bases between. CDR3 length: 14 amino acids. Measured with immunoSEQ multiplex PCR; TCRdb has only the in-frame clones, and not every one. The table records 30,000 to 35,000 clones, about 81% of them present only once. During colonoscopy, one to two rectal pinch biopsies were collected. Study-wide results and limits: Some T cells in rectal biopsies may come from blood, especially with overt colitis.

Regarding this clone: Its antigen is not identified.

The source is a boy aged 5-17 years with mild ulcerative colitis. This sequence joins TRBV2 and TRBJ2-7, with D unresolved. Sequences were obtained from gut tissue. The CDR3 region is CASYLGDGAYEQYF. Here the CDR3 DNA reads TGTGCCAGCTACTTGGGTGATGGAGCCTACGAGCAGTACTTC.